This TCR beta chain derives from a study of CD8 T cells in Susac syndrome. Germline-derived CDR1 and CDR2 are MNHEY and SVGAGI. The CDR3 has 15 residues. V lost 0 bases, J lost 9 bases, and 6 bases stayed unmatched. RNA was extracted with the RNeasy kit, and a quantity of about 0.45 to 1 ug was reverse transcribed using random hexamers. The CDR3 of TCR beta was amplified by immunoSEQ multiplex PCR across 54 Vbeta and 13 Jbeta. From the immunoSEQ multiplex PCR reads, TCRdb called clonotypes with MiXCR, one entry per CDR3 protein. Of under 550,000 distinct CDR3 sequences listed, around 85% are singletons.

The material sequenced was CD8+ T cells from PBMCs. The chain has TRBV6-5 and TRBJ2-1; 9 bases are shared with TRBD2. This receptor was taken from a human donor with multiple sclerosis. The CDR3 loop is CASSYSAGGISEQFF. Written as DNA, the CDR3 is TGTGCCAGCAGTTACTCTGCGGGAGGGATCAGTGAGCAGTTCTTC.